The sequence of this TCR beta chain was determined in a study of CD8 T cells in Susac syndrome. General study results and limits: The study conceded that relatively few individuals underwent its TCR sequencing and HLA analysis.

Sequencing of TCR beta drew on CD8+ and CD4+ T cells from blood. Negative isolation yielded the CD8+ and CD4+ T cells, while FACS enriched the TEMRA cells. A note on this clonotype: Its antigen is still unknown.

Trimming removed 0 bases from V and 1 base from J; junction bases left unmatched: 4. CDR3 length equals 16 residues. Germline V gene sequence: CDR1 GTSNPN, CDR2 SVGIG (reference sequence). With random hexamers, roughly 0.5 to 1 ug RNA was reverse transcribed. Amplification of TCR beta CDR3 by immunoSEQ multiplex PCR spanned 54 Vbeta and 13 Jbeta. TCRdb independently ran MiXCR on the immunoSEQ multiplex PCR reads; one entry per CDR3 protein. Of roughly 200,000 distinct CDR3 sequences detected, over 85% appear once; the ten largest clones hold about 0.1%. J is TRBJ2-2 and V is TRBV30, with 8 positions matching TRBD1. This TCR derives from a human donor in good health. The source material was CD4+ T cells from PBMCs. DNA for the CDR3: TGTGCCTGGAGTGTTACTGGGACAGGGAACACCGGGGAGCTGTTTTTT. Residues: CAWSVTGTGNTGELFF.